Listed below are T cell receptor beta chains from one sample, sequenced in a study of blood T cell repertoires in COVID-19. Data came from immunoSEQ multiplex PCR; TCRdb stores just in-frame clones and leaves some out. The sample consists of 25,000 to 30,000 clones, 85% to 90% of them appearing once. Material for sequencing was peripheral blood. The source is a man aged 65 to 79 with acute or convalescent COVID-19. The CDR3 runs from the conserved cysteine through the conserved F or W. The D gene is left open where the match is weak. Only part of the rows carry a size: once, few, many, or a class if the clone is expanded.

V	J	size	D	CDR3	DNA
TRBV4-3	TRBJ2-7	.	.	CASSQVHSQGAYEQYF	TGCGCCAGCAGCCAAGTTCATAGCCAGGGTGCCTACGAGCAGTACTTC
TRBV7-2	TRBJ2-7	.	TRBD2	CASKFPGTSGSYEQYF	TGTGCCAGCAAATTCCCAGGAACTAGCGGGAGCTACGAGCAGTACTTC
TRBV5-6	TRBJ2-7	once	.	CASSLASRQDSYEQYF	TGTGCCAGCAGCTTGGCTTCGCGACAGGACTCCTACGAGCAGTACTTC
TRBV7-3	TRBJ2-7	.	TRBD1	CASSLKTGAYEQYF	TGTGCCAGCAGCTTAAAGACAGGGGCCTACGAGCAGTACTTC
TRBV28	TRBJ2-3	.	TRBD2	CASSLGGGLAADTQYF	TGTGCCAGCAGTTTAGGCGGGGGACTAGCGGCAGATACGCAGTATTTT
TRBV19	TRBJ1-3	.	.	CASSIPPLSSGNTIYF	TGTGCCAGTAGTATTCCGCCTCTGAGCTCTGGAAACACCATATATTTT
TRBV9	TRBJ1-1	.	.	CASSVDPFTEAFF	TGTGCCAGCAGCGTAGATCCGTTCACTGAAGCTTTCTTT
TRBV7-2	TRBJ2-5	.	TRBD2	CASSLRGEEETQYF	TGTGCCAGCAGCTTACGGGGGGAGGAAGAGACCCAGTACTTC
TRBV5-1	TRBJ1-1	.	.	CASSPPLGGGNTEAFF	TGCGCCAGCAGCCCACCCCTGGGGGGAGGGAACACTGAAGCTTTCTTT
TRBV5-1	TRBJ2-3	.	TRBD1	CASSLGTGGTPSTDTQYF	TGCGCCAGCAGCTTAGGGACAGGAGGGACCCCTAGCACAGATACGCAGTATTTT
TRBV6-4	TRBJ1-4	.	TRBD1	CASSPDRQGEKLFF	TGTGCCAGCAGTCCGGACAGGCAGGGTGAAAAACTGTTTTTT
TRBV18	TRBJ2-5	.	.	CASDQGIRETQYF	TGTGCCAGCGACCAGGGGATCCGGGAGACCCAGTACTTC
TRBV15	TRBJ2-1	.	.	CATSPGRVKDEQFF	TGTGCCACCAGCCCGGGTCGGGTTAAGGATGAGCAGTTCTTC
TRBV4-1	TRBJ1-2	.	.	CASSQGQGYGYTF	TGCGCCAGCAGCCAAGGGCAGGGTTATGGCTACACCTTC
TRBV12-2	TRBJ2-7	.	.	CASRHDDRVWYEQYF	TGTGCAAGTCGCCATGACGACAGGGTGTGGTACGAGCAGTACTTC
TRBV28	TRBJ2-3	once	.	CASSLLENTQYF	TGTGCCAGCAGTTTATTAGAAAATACGCAGTATTTT
TRBV19	TRBJ2-1	.	.	CASSLKTGGGGRAYNEQFF	TGTGCCAGTAGTCTGAAGACAGGGGGCGGCGGGAGGGCTTACAATGAGCAGTTCTTC
TRBV18	TRBJ2-1	few	.	CASSPPGTHNEQFF	TGTGCCAGCTCACCGCCGGGAACCCACAATGAGCAGTTCTTC
TRBV7-2	TRBJ1-2	.	.	CASSLVENYGYTF	TGTGCCAGCAGCTTAGTAGAAAACTATGGCTACACCTTC
TRBV29-1	TRBJ2-3	.	TRBD2	CSGQRGNTDTQYF	TGCAGCGGCCAGCGGGGGAACACAGATACGCAGTATTTT
TRBV5-1	TRBJ1-2	.	.	CASSFDSNYGYTF	TGCGCCAGCAGCTTTGACAGCAACTATGGCTACACCTTC
TRBV7-2	TRBJ1-2	.	TRBD1	CASTEQGANLYGYTF	TGTGCCAGCACGGAACAGGGGGCGAATCTCTATGGCTACACCTTC